This TCR beta chain stems from a study of blood T cell repertoires in COVID-19. The overall study: COVID-19 samples collected from the United States, Italy and Spain covered acute and convalescent phases. PBMCs, B-cell-depleted T cells, or T cells provided the cDNA or gDNA that made up the material.

Original handling: Reference gene primer amplification in the assay estimated nucleated cell counts. TCRdb's copy holds only in-frame clones and misses some; the assay was immunoSEQ multiplex PCR. D and trimming come from the DNA, and the V and J calls and clone size come from that table. In the table there are 250,000 to 300,000 clones, approximately 89% of which are singletons. CDR1 SGHNT and CDR2 YYREEE come from the germline V gene (reference sequence). V dropped 4 bases and J dropped 10 bases, with 15 bases sitting between them. This CDR3 contains 14 residues. This clone came up a few times. The chain couples TRBV5-4 to TRBJ1-6, with D maybe TRBD1 (6 bases). This sequence was found in a woman aged 25 to 39 who had recovered from COVID-19. The sequenced sample consisted of peripheral blood. Here the CDR3 reads CASSRTELRSPLHF. The CDR3, as DNA: TGTGCCAGCAGCAGGACAGAGCTAAGATCACCCCTCCACTTT. Full variable domain (remainder filled in from reference TRBV5-4 and TRBJ1-6): ETGVTQSPTHLIKTRGQQVTLRCSSQSGHNTVSWYQQALGQGPQFIFQYYREEENGRGNFPPRFSGLQFPNYSSELNVNALELDDSALYLCASSRTELRSPLHFGNGTRLTVT.